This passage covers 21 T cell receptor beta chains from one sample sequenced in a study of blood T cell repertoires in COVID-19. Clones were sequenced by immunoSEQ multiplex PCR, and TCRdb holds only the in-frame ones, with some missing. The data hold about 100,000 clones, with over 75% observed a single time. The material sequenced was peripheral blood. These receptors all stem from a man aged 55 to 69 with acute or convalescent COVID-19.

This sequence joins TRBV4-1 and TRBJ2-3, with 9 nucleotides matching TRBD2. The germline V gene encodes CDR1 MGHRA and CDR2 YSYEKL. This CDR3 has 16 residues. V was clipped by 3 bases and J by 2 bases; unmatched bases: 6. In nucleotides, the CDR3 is TGCGCCAGCAGCCAGAACTTAGCGGGAGTCACAGATACGCAGTATTTT. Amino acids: CASSQNLAGVTDTQYF.

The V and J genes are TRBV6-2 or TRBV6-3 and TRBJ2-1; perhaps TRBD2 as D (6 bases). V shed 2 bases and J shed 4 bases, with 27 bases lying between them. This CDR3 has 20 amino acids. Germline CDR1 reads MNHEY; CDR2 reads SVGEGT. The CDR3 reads CASSYRGGRPSDYHYNEQFF. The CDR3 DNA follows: TGTGCCAGCAGTTACAGAGGTGGTAGGCCTAGCGATTACCATTACAATGAGCAGTTCTTC.

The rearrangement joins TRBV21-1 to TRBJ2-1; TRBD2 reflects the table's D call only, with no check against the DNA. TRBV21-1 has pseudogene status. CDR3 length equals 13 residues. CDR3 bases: TGTGCCAGCAGTAAAATATACGGCAATGAGCAGTTCTTC. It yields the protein CASSKIYGNEQFF.

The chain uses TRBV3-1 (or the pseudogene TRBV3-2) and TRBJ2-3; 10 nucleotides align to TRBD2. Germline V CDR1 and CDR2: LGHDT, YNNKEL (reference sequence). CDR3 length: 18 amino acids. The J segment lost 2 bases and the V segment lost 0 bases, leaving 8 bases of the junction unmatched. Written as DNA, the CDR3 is TGTGCCAGCAGCCAAGATCTTCCTAGCGGGGGCTTCACAGATACGCAGTATTTT. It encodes CASSQDLPSGGFTDTQYF.

For the CDR3, the DNA is TGTGCCACCAGCAGAGATGGGAGGGCTGAAGCTTTCTTT. It yields the protein CATSRDGRAEAFF. The chain links TRBV15 to TRBJ1-1; D unclear. V was trimmed by 0 bases and J by 6 bases, leaving 8 bases between them. The CDR3 consists of 13 residues. Germline V gene data show CDR1 as LNHNV and CDR2 as YYDKDF (reference sequence).

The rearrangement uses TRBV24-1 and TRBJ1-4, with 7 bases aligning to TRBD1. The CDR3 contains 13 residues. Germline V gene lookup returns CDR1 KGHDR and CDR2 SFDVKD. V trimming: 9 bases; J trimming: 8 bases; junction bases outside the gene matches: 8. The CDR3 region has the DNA TGTGCCACCTCGGAGACAGGGAGGGAAAAACTGTTTTTT. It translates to CATSETGREKLFF.

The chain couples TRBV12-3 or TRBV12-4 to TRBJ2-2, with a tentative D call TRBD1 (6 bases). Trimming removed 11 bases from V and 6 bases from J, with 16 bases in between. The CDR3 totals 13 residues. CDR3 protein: CAGSDSSAGELFF. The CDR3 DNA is TGTGCCGGATCGGACAGCTCAGCCGGGGAGCTGTTTTTT.

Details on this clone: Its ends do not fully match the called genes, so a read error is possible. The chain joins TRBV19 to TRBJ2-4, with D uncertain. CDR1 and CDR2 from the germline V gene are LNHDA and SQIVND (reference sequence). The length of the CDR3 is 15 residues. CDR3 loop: CASSLDKINGNIQYF. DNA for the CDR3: TGTGCCAGTAGTCTAGACAAGATCAACGGGAACATTCAGTACTTC. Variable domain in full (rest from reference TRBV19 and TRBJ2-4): DGGITQSPKYLFRKEGQNVTLSCEQNLNHDAMYWYRQDPGQGLRLIYYSQIVNDFQKGDIAEGYSVSREKKESFPLTVTSAQKNPTAFYLCASSLDKINGNIQYFGAGTRLSVL.

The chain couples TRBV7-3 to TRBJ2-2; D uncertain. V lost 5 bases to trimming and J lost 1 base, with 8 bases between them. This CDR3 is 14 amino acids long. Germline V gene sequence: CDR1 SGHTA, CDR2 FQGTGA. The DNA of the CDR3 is TGTGCCAGCAGCCGTGACTGGAACACCGGGGAGCTGTTTTTT. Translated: CASSRDWNTGELFF.

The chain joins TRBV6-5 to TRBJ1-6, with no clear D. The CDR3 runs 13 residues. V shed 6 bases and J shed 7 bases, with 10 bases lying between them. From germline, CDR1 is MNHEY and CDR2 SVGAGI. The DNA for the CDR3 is TGTGCCAGCAGGAGCAACAGAAATTCACCCCTCCACTTT. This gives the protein CASRSNRNSPLHF.

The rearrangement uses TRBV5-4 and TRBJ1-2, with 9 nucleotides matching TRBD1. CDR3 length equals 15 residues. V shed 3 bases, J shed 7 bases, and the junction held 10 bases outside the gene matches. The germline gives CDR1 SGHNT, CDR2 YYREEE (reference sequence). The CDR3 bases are TGTGCCAGCAGCTATCCCGGGACAGGGATCGGTGGCTACACCTTC. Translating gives CASSYPGTGIGGYTF.

The CDR3, as DNA: TGTGCCAGCAGCCCCGGACAGGGCAGCGAGCAGTACTTC. It yields the protein CASSPGQGSEQYF. The chain recombines TRBV6-5 with TRBJ2-7; 8 bases agree with TRBD1. V shed 6 bases and J 6 bases; nucleotides not matched to a gene: 7. Germline V lookup: CDR1 MNHEY, CDR2 SVGAGI. This CDR3 is 13 amino acids long.

This CDR3 reads CASSSGLANKETQYF. The CDR3 region has the DNA TGTGCCAGCAGCTCGGGACTAGCGAACAAAGAGACCCAGTACTTC. J is TRBJ2-5 and V is TRBV7-3; 10 positions agree with TRBD2. Germline V gene data show CDR1 as SGHTA and CDR2 as FQGTGA. The CDR3 contains 15 residues. V shed 4 bases and J 3 bases; nucleotides not matched to a gene: 5.

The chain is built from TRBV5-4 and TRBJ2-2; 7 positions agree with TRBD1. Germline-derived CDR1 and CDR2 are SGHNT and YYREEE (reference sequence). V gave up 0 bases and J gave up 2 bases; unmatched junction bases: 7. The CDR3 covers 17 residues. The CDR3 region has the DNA TGTGCCAGCAGCTTGGAGGACAGGTTTCTCAACACCGGGGAGCTGTTTTTT. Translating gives CASSLEDRFLNTGELFF.

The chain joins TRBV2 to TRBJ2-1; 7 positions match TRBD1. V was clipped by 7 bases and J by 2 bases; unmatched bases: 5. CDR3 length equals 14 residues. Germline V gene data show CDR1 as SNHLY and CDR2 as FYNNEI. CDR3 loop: CASIRDSAYNEQFF. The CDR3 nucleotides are TGTGCCAGCATTCGGGACAGCGCCTACAATGAGCAGTTCTTC.

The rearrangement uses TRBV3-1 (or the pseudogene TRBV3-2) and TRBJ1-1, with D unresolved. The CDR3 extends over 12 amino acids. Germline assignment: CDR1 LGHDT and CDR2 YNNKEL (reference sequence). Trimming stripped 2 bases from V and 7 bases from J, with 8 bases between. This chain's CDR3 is CASSQSGVEAFF. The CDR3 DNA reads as TGTGCCAGCAGCCAATCCGGGGTTGAAGCTTTCTTT.

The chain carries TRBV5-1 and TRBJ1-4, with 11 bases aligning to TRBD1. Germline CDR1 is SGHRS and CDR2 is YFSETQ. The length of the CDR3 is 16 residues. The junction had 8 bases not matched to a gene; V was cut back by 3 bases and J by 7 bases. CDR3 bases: TGCGCCAGCAGCTCCCTAGGACAGGGGGCTAGTGAAAAACTGTTTTTT. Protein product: CASSSLGQGASEKLFF. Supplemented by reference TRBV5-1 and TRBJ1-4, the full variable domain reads KAGVTQTPRYLIKTRGQQVTLSCSPISGHRSVSWYQQTPGQGLQFLFEYFSETQRNKGNFPGRFSGRQFSNSRSEMNVSTLELGDSALYLCASSSLGQGASEKLFFGSGTQLSVL.

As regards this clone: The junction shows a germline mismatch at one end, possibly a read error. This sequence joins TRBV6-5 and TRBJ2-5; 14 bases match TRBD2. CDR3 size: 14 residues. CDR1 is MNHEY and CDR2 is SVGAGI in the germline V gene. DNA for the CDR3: TGTGTCAGCACCGGGACTAGCGGGGGAGAGACCCAGTACTTC. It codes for CVSTGTSGGETQYF.

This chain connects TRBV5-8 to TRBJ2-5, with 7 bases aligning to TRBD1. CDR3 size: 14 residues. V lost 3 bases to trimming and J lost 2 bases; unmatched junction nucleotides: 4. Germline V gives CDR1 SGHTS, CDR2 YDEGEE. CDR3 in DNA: TGTGCCAGCAGCTACCGGACAGGACAAGAGACCCAGTACTTC. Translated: CASSYRTGQETQYF.

The CDR3 bases are TGTGCCATCAGTGAAGCTGGAGGGCGAGACTATGGCTACACCTTC. It encodes CAISEAGGRDYGYTF. V gene TRBV10-3 combines with J gene TRBJ1-2, with no clear D. With 3 bases removed from V and 3 bases from J, the gap between germline ends came to 14 bases. Per the germline V gene, CDR1 is ENHRY and CDR2 is SYGVKD. CDR3 size: 15 residues.

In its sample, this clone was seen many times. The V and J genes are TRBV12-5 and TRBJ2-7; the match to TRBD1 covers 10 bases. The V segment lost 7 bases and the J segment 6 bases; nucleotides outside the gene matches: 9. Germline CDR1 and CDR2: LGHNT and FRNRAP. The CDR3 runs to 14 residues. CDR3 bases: TGTGCTAGTGCCCCCGGGACAGGGGACGGCGAGCAGTACTTC. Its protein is CASAPGTGDGEQYF.